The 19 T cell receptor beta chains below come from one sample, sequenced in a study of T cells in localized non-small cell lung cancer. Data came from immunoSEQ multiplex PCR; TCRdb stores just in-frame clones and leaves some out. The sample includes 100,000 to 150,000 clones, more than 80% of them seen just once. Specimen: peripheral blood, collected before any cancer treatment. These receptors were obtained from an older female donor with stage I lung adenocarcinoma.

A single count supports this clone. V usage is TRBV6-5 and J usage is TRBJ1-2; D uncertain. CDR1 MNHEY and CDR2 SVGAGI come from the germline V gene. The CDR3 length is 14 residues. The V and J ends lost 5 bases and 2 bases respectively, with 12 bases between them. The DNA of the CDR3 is TGTGCCAGCAGTCCTCGGGGTCCCAACTATGGCTACACCTTC. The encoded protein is CASSPRGPNYGYTF.

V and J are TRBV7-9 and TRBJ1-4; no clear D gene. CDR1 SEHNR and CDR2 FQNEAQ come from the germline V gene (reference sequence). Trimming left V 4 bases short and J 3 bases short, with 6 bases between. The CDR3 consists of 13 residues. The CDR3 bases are TGTGCCAGCAGCTCCGTCTCTAATGAAAAACTGTTTTTT. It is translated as CASSSVSNEKLFF.

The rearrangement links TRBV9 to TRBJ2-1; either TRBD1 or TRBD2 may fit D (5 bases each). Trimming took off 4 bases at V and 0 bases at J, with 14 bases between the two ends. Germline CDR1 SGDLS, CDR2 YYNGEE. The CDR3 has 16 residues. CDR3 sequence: CASSSGLRSSYNEQFF. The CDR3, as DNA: TGTGCCAGCAGCTCGGGGCTTAGAAGCTCCTACAATGAGCAGTTCTTC.

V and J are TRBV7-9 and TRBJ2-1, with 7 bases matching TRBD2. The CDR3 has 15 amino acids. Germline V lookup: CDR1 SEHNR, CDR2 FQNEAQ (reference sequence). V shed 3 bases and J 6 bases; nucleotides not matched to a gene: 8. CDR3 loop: CASSLRESPSNEQFF. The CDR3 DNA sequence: TGTGCCAGCAGCTTGCGGGAGTCCCCGTCCAATGAGCAGTTCTTC.

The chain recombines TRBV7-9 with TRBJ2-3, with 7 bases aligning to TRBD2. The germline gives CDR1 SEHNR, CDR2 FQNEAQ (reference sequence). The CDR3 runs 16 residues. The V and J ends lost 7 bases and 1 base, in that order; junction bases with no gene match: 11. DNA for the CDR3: TGTGCCAGCACCCCCTGGGGGAGGGGCGGCACAGATACGCAGTATTTT. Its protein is CASTPWGRGGTDTQYF.

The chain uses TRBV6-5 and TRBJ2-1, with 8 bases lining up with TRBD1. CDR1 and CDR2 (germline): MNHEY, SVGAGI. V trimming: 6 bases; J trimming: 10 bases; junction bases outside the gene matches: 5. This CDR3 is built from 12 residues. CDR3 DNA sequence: TGTGCCAGCAGAGACAGGGGTTGGGAGCAGTTCTTC. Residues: CASRDRGWEQFF.

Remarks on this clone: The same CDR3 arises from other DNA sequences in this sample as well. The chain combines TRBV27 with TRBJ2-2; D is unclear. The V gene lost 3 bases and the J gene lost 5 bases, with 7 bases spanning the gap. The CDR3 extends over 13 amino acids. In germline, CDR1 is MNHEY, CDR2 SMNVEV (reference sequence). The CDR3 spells CASSFSGTGELFF. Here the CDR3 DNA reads TGTGCCAGCAGTTTTTCCGGGACCGGGGAGCTGTTTTTT.

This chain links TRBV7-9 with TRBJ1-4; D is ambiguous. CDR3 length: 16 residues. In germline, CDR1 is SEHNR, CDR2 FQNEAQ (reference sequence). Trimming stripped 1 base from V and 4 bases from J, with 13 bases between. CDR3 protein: CASSLGSGGDNEKLFF. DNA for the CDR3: TGTGCCAGCAGCTTAGGTAGTGGCGGGGATAATGAAAAACTGTTTTTT.

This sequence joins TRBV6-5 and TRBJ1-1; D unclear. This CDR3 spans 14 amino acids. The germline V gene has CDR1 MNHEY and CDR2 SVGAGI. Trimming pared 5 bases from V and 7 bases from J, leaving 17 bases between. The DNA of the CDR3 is TGTGCCAGCAGTACCCCCGGGAGGAGCCTTGAAGCTTTCTTT. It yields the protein CASSTPGRSLEAFF.

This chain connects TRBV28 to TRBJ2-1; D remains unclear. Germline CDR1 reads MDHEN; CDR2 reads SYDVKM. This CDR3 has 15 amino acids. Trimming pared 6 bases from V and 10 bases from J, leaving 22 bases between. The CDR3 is CASSLGLSSVREQFF. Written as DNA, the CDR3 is TGTGCCAGCAGCCTCGGGTTATCCTCGGTTAGGGAGCAGTTCTTC.

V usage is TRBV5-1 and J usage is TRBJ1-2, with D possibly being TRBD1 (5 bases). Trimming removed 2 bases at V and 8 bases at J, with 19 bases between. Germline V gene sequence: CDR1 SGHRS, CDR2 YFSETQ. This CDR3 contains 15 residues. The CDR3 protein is CASSFSGDWLGGYTF. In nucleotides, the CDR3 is TGCGCCAGCAGCTTTAGCGGGGACTGGCTGGGGGGCTACACCTTC.

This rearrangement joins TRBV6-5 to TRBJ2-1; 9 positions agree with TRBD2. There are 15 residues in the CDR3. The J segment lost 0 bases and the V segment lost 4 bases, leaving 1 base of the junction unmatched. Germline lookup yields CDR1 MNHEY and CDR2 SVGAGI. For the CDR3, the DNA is TGTGCCAGCAGTTCAGCGGGAGGCTCCTACAATGAGCAGTTCTTC. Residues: CASSSAGGSYNEQFF.

The CDR3, as DNA: TGTGCCAGCAGTTTGGCACTAGCTTGTGAGCAGTTCTTC. Translation: CASSLALACEQFF. The genes are TRBV6-6 and TRBJ2-1, with D possibly TRBD2 on 6 matching bases. Germline V gives CDR1 MNHNY, CDR2 SVGAGI (reference sequence). CDR3 length equals 13 residues. The V and J ends lost 4 bases and 9 bases respectively, with 13 bases between them.

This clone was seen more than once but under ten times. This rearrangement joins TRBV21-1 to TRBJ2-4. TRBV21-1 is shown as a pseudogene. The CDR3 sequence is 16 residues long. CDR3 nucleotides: TGTGCCAGCAGCCCCCTTGGGGCCAGGGCGGGAAACATTCAGTACTTC. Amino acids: CASSPLGARAGNIQYF.

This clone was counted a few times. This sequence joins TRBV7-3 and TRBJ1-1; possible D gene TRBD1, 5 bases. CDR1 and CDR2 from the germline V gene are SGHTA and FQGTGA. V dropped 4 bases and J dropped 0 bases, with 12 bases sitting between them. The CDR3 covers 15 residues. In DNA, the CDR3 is TGTGCCAGCAGCTCCTGGGGGTTGGTGAACACTGAAGCTTTCTTT. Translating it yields CASSSWGLVNTEAFF.

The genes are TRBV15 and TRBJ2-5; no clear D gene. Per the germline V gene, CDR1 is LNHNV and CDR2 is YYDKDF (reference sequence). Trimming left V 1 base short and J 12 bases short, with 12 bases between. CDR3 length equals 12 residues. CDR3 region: CATSRGTQTEYF. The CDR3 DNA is TGTGCCACCAGCAGAGGGACCCAAACTGAGTACTTC.

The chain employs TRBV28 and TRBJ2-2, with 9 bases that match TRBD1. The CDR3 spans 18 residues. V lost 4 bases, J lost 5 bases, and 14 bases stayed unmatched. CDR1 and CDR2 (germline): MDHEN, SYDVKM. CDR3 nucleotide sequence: TGTGCCAGCAGTTCCCAAGGACAGGGGTCCCGGGGGACCGGGGAGCTGTTTTTT. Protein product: CASSSQGQGSRGTGELFF.

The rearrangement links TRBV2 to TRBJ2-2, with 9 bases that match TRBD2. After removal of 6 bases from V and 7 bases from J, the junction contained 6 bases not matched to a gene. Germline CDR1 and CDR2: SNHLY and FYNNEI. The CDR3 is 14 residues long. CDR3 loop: CASRAGGRGGELFF. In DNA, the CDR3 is TGTGCCAGCAGGGCGGGAGGGCGGGGCGGGGAGCTGTTTTTT. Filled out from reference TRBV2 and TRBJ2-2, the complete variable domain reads EPEVTQTPSHQVTQMGQEVILRCVPISNHLYFYWYRQILGQKVEFLVSFYNNEISEKSEIFDDQFSVERPDGSNFTLKIRSTKLEDSAMYFCASRAGGRGGELFFGEGSRLTVL.

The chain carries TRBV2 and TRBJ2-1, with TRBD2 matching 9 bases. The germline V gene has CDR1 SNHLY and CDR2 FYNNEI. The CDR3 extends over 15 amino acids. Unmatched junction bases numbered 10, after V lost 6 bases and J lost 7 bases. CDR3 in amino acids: CASRAGTSPVNEQFF. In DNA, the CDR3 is TGTGCCAGCAGGGCTGGGACTAGCCCAGTTAATGAGCAGTTCTTC.